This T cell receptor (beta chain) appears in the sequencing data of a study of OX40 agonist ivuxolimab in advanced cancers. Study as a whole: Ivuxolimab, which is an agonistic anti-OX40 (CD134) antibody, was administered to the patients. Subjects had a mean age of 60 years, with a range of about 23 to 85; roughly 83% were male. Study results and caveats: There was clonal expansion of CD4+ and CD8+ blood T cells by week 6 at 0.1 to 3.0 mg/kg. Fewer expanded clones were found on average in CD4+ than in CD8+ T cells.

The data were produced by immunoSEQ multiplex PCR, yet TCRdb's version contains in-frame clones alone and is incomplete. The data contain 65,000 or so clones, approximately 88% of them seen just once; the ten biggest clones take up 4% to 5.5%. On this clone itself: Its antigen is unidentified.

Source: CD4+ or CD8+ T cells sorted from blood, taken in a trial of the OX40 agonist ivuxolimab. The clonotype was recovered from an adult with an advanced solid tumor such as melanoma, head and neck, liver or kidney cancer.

CDR3 DNA: TGTGCCAGCAGCCACCGACTAGCGGGCGTCTACAATGAGCAGTTCTTC. Translating it yields CASSHRLAGVYNEQFF. This sequence joins TRBV7-8 and TRBJ2-1; 10 bases are shared with TRBD2. This CDR3 is built from 16 residues. Germline CDR1 SGHVS, CDR2 FQNEAQ. The V segment lost 5 bases and the J segment 3 bases; nucleotides outside the gene matches: 7.